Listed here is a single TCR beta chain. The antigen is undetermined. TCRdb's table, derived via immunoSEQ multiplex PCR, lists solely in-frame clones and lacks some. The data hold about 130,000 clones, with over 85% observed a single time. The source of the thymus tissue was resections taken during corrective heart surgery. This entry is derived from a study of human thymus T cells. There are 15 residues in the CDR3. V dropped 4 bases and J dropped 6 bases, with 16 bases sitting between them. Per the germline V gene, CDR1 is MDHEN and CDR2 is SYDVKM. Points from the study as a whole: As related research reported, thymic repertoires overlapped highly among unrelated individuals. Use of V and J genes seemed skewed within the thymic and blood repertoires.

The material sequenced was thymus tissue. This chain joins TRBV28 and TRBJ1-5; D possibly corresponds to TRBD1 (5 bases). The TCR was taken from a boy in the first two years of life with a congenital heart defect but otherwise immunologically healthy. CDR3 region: CASSWKVGVGQPQHF. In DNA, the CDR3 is TGTGCCAGCAGTTGGAAGGTAGGGGTTGGTCAGCCCCAGCATTTT.